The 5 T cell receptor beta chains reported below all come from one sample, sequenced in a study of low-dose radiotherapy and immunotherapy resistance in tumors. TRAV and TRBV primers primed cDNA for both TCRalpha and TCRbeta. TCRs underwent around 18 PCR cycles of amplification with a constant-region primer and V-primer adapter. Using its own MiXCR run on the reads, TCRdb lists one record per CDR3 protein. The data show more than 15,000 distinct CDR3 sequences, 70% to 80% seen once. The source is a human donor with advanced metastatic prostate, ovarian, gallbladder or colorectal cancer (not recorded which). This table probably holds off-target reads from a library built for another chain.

The CDR3 loop is CASSQVGTPGTGELFF. The CDR3 DNA follows: TGTGCCAGCAGCCAAGTTGGGACCCCGGGAACCGGGGAGCTGTTTTTT. The chain carries TRBV3-1 and TRBJ2-2; D assignment may be TRBD1 or TRBD2 (5 bases each). V was pared by 1 base and J by 5 bases, with 14 bases between. CDR1 is LGHDT, CDR2 YNNKEL, per germline (reference sequence). This CDR3 is 16 amino acids long.

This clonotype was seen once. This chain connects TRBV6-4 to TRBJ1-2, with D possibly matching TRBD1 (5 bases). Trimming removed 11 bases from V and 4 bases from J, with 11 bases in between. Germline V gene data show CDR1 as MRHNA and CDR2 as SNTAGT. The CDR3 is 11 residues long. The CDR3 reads CAAEGSYGYTF. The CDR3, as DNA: TGTGCCGCGGAGGGGTCCTATGGCTACACCTTC.

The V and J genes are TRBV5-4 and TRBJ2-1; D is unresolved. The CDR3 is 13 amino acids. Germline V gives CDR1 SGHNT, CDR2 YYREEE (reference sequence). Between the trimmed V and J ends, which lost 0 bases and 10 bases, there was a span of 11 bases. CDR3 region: CASSLAGALEQFF. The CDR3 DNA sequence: TGTGCCAGCAGCTTGGCCGGTGCTTTAGAGCAGTTCTTC.

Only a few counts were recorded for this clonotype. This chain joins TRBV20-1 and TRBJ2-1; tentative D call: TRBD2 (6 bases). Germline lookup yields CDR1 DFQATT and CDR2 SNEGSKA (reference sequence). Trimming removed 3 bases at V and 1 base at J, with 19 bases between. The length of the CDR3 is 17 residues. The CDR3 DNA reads TGCAGTGCTAGCAGGGACTGGCGGACTCCATCCTACAATGAGCAGTTCTTC. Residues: CSASRDWRTPSYNEQFF.

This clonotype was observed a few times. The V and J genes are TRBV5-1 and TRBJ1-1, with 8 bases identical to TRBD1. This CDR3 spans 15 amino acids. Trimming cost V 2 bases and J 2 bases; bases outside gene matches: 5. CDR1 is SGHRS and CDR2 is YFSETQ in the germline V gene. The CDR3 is CASSLRQGLNTEAFF. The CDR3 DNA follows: TGCGCCAGCAGCTTAAGACAGGGGTTAAACACTGAAGCTTTCTTT.